These 29 T cell receptor beta chains originate from one sample sequenced in a study of blood T cell repertoires in COVID-19. Here immunoSEQ multiplex PCR was the method, and the copy in TCRdb shows in-frame clones only, minus some. The table lists roughly 290,000 clones, about 91% of them singletons. Sequencing was carried out using peripheral blood. The origin of the receptors is a woman in her sixties with acute or convalescent COVID-19.

The J gene is TRBJ1-5, the V gene TRBV28; the match to TRBD1 covers 9 bases. V was clipped by 6 bases and J by 3 bases; unmatched bases: 6. This CDR3 region has 15 residues. From germline, CDR1 is MDHEN and CDR2 SYDVKM. The CDR3 loop reads CASRIQGADNQPQHF. CDR3 bases: TGTGCCAGCAGGATACAGGGGGCAGACAATCAGCCCCAGCATTTT.

CDR3: CASSSGLAGDRADTQYF. DNA for the CDR3: TGCGCCAGCAGCTCAGGACTAGCGGGAGATAGGGCAGATACGCAGTATTTT. The gene calls are TRBV5-1 and TRBJ2-3, with 13 bases aligning to TRBD2. The germline gives CDR1 SGHRS, CDR2 YFSETQ. CDR3 length: 17 amino acids. The junction had 8 bases not matched to a gene; V was cut back by 3 bases and J by 4 bases.

The chain has TRBV27 and TRBJ2-3; tentatively, D is TRBD1 (5 bases). The CDR3 sequence is 12 residues long. With 2 bases removed from V and 6 bases from J, the gap between germline ends came to 6 bases. The germline CDR1 and CDR2 sequences are MNHEY and SMNVEV (reference sequence). CDR3 protein: CASSLQGDTQYF. CDR3 nucleotides: TGTGCCAGCAGTTTACAGGGCGATACGCAGTATTTT.

There are a few counts of this clone. The chain is built from TRBV28 and TRBJ1-5, with D unresolved. Germline V lookup: CDR1 MDHEN, CDR2 SYDVKM. Trimming left V 6 bases short and J 2 bases short, with 17 bases between. This CDR3 is 16 amino acids long. The CDR3 region is CASRKPGTAGNQPQHF. CDR3 in DNA: TGTGCCAGCAGAAAGCCAGGAACGGCCGGCAATCAGCCCCAGCATTTT.

The J gene is TRBJ1-2, the V gene TRBV9, with D uncertain. Looked up from germline, CDR1 is SGDLS and CDR2 is YYNGEE. The CDR3 has 16 amino acids. The ends were cut back, 4 bases at V and 0 bases at J, with 16 bases in the middle. The DNA of the CDR3 is TGTGCCAGCAGCCCTTTACCCAATCCAGCTAACTATGGCTACACCTTC. Translation: CASSPLPNPANYGYTF.

The genes are TRBV4-3 and TRBJ1-1; tentatively, D is TRBD1 (5 bases). This CDR3 is 15 amino acids long. Germline CDR1 LGHNA, CDR2 YSLEER. Trimming cost V 0 bases and J 5 bases, with 13 bases left between them. The chain's CDR3 is CASSQETAGTTEAFF. For the CDR3, the DNA is TGCGCCAGCAGCCAAGAAACGGCAGGGACTACTGAAGCTTTCTTT.

Comment on this clone: Other DNA sequences of this sample code for an identical CDR3. This chain links TRBV27 with TRBJ1-6, with a weak D call TRBD1 (6 bases). In germline, CDR1 is MNHEY, CDR2 SMNVEV (reference sequence). The CDR3 runs 14 residues. V dropped 3 bases and J dropped 7 bases, with 10 bases sitting between them. The CDR3 DNA follows: TGTGCCAGCAGTTTTAGACAGGACAATTCACCCCTCCACTTT. Protein: CASSFRQDNSPLHF.

This clone occurred once. This sequence joins TRBV28 and TRBJ1-5; unclear D gene. The CDR3 spans 10 residues. Germline CDR1 is MDHEN and CDR2 is SYDVKM. Trimming removed 3 bases at V and 11 bases at J, with 5 bases between. The CDR3 protein is CASSFETQHF. Here the CDR3 DNA reads TGTGCCAGCAGTTTTGAGACCCAGCATTTT. The full variable domain, rest sourced from reference TRBV28 and TRBJ1-5, is DVKVTQSSRYLVKRTGEKVFLECVQDMDHENMFWYRQDPGLGLRLIYFSYDVKMKEKGDIPEGYSVSREKKERFSLILESASTNQTSMYLCASSFETQHFGDGTRLSIL.

V is TRBV28 and J is TRBJ1-1; 7 bases are shared with TRBD1. J gave up 5 bases and V 10 bases, and 10 bases lay outside the gene matches. The CDR3 extends over 13 amino acids. The germline CDR1 and CDR2 sequences are MDHEN and SYDVKM. The CDR3 sequence: CATHHRGLTEAFF. CDR3 in DNA: TGTGCCACGCACCACAGGGGTTTGACTGAAGCTTTCTTT.

This chain connects TRBV18 to TRBJ1-2; 7 bases align to TRBD1. The CDR3 runs 14 residues. The germline V gene encodes CDR1 KGHSH and CDR2 LQKENI. Trimming took 2 bases from V and 1 from J; bases not matched to a gene: 1. Here the CDR3 DNA reads TGTGCCAGCTCACCAGACAGGGTTAACTATGGCTACACCTTC. Protein product: CASSPDRVNYGYTF.

The CDR3 is CASSSGLGDYNEQFF. The CDR3 coding sequence is TGTGCCAGCAGCTCGGGACTAGGGGACTACAATGAGCAGTTCTTC. The chain has TRBV11-1 and TRBJ2-1; 8 nucleotides match TRBD2. Unmatched junction bases numbered 5, after V lost 4 bases and J lost 3 bases. Germline V gene data show CDR1 as SGHAT and CDR2 as FQDESV (reference sequence). The CDR3 runs to 15 residues.

Concerning this clone itself: This may come from a read error, since a much larger clone is one base off. The chain is built from TRBV7-2 and TRBJ2-7; 9 nucleotides match TRBD2. The germline V gene encodes CDR1 SGHTA and CDR2 FQGNSA. J lost 0 bases, V lost 0 bases, and 9 bases had no gene match. This CDR3 has 18 amino acids. The CDR3 reads CASSLATGTSSFSYEQYF. In nucleotides, the CDR3 is TGTGCCAGCAGCTTAGCAACCGGGACTAGCAGTTTCTCCTACGAGCAGTACTTC.

This clone was detected once. This chain links TRBV18 with TRBJ2-7; the match to TRBD1 covers 7 bases. This CDR3 comprises 12 residues. J gave up 6 bases and V 4 bases, and 3 bases lay outside the gene matches. Germline assignment: CDR1 KGHSH and CDR2 LQKENI. For the CDR3, the DNA is TGTGCCAGCTCACGCGACAGGGTCGAGCAGTACTTC. It is translated as CASSRDRVEQYF.

This clone was recorded only once. The chain uses TRBV28 and TRBJ2-3; 7 bases are a match to TRBD1. The CDR3 covers 14 residues. With V trimmed by 2 bases and J by 5 bases, 4 bases remained unmatched. The germline V gene has CDR1 MDHEN and CDR2 SYDVKM. The CDR3 coding sequence is TGTGCCAGCAGTTTAAGGGGGCAGGGAGATACGCAGTATTTT. It encodes CASSLRGQGDTQYF.

The gene calls are TRBV5-4 and TRBJ1-2; 9 bases agree with TRBD1. CDR1 and CDR2 (germline): SGHNT, YYREEE (reference sequence). V was pared by 4 bases and J by 4 bases, with 8 bases of the junction left unmatched. The CDR3 has 15 residues. CDR3 DNA sequence: TGTGCCAGCAGCCCACCAACGGGACAGGGCTATGGCTACACCTTC. This codes for CASSPPTGQGYGYTF.

V and J are TRBV28 and TRBJ1-4; 7 bases agree with TRBD1. J lost 7 bases, V lost 6 bases, and 8 bases had no gene match. Germline V gives CDR1 MDHEN, CDR2 SYDVKM. The CDR3 runs to 14 residues. The CDR3 region is CASSSGTVGEKLFF. For the CDR3, the DNA is TGTGCCAGCAGCTCTGGGACAGTGGGTGAAAAACTGTTTTTT.

The V gene is TRBV7-9, the J gene TRBJ2-3; D is possibly TRBD2 (5 bases). Per germline, CDR1 SEHNR and CDR2 FQNEAQ (reference sequence). The CDR3 spans 14 residues. The V and J ends lost 6 bases and 0 bases respectively, with 10 bases between them. The CDR3 loop reads CASRRASSTDTQYF. The CDR3 DNA reads TGTGCCAGCAGGAGGGCCTCTAGCACAGATACGCAGTATTTT.

V usage is TRBV28 and J usage is TRBJ1-6; possible D gene TRBD1, 6 bases. Germline loops: CDR1 MDHEN, CDR2 SYDVKM. V was trimmed by 5 bases and J by 4 bases, leaving 12 bases between them. The CDR3 has 15 residues. Written as DNA, the CDR3 is TGTGCCAGCAGTCCAATACAGGGATATAATTCACCCCTCCACTTT. This codes for CASSPIQGYNSPLHF.

The V gene is TRBV5-4, the J gene TRBJ1-1; TRBD1 might be the D (5 bases). V lost 2 bases, J lost 1 base, and 12 bases lay in between. This CDR3 is 15 amino acids long. Germline V lookup: CDR1 SGHNT, CDR2 YYREEE (reference sequence). CDR3 nucleotide sequence: TGTGCCAGCAGCTTAGTCATGCAGGGGAACACTGAAGCTTTCTTT. Translated: CASSLVMQGNTEAFF.

The V and J genes are TRBV10-3 and TRBJ1-1; unclear D gene. V gave up 10 bases and J gave up 2 bases, with 14 bases separating them. Germline V gives CDR1 ENHRY, CDR2 SYGVKD. The CDR3 loop spans 13 amino acids. The CDR3 sequence: CATSDKFNTEAFF. The CDR3 DNA is TGTGCCACTTCAGACAAGTTCAACACTGAAGCTTTCTTT.

The V gene is TRBV2, the J gene TRBJ1-4; D not certain. CDR1 is SNHLY and CDR2 is FYNNEI in the germline V gene. The CDR3 covers 13 residues. Deletions cut 6 bases from V and 0 bases from J, with 5 bases between. Here the CDR3 DNA reads TGTGCCAGCAGCCTTGCAACTAATGAAAAACTGTTTTTT. It is translated as CASSLATNEKLFF.

V gene TRBV3-1 (or the pseudogene TRBV3-2) combines with J gene TRBJ2-5, with D tentatively TRBD2 (5 bases). Germline values: CDR1 LGHDT, CDR2 YNNKEL (reference sequence). This CDR3 has 18 amino acids. Trimming removed 0 bases at V and 5 bases at J, with 22 bases between. The CDR3 loop reads CASSQEGAWSLKWETQYF. CDR3 nucleotide sequence: TGTGCCAGCAGCCAAGAGGGAGCCTGGTCACTAAAGTGGGAGACCCAGTACTTC.

The chain has TRBV3-1 (or the pseudogene TRBV3-2) and TRBJ1-2, with unresolved D. Germline V lookup: CDR1 LGHDT, CDR2 YNNKEL (reference sequence). There are 16 residues in the CDR3. Trimming took 1 base from V and 3 from J, leaving 15 bases between them. The CDR3 DNA reads as TGTGCCAGCAGCCAAGTTGGCACAGCCAGGTACTATGGCTACACCTTC. Protein: CASSQVGTARYYGYTF.

A few counts support this clone. The J gene is TRBJ2-7, the V gene TRBV6-6; tentative D call: TRBD2 (5 bases). CDR3 length: 13 amino acids. V lost 5 bases and J 1 base, leaving 9 bases between the germline ends. Germline CDR1 MNHNY, CDR2 SVGAGI (reference sequence). This CDR3 is CASSVSGSYEQYF. CDR3 DNA sequence: TGTGCCAGCAGTGTAAGCGGTTCCTACGAGCAGTACTTC.

Only a few counts were recorded for this clone. The chain recombines TRBV29-1 with TRBJ1-2; no clear D gene. The CDR3 has 13 amino acids. V was cut by 2 bases and J by 2 bases, with 9 bases left in between. Per the germline V gene, CDR1 is SQVTM and CDR2 is ANQGSEA. The CDR3 reads CSVEQGGNYGYTF. The CDR3 DNA reads TGCAGCGTTGAACAAGGCGGGAACTATGGCTACACCTTC.

The CDR3 reads CASSLGDIMNTEAFF. In DNA form, the CDR3 reads TGTGCCAGCAGCTTGGGGGACATTATGAACACTGAAGCTTTCTTT. This rearrangement joins TRBV5-4 to TRBJ1-1, with a weak D call TRBD1 (6 bases). The CDR3 has 15 amino acids. Between the trimmed V and J ends, which lost 0 bases and 0 bases, there was a span of 9 bases. Germline V gene lookup returns CDR1 SGHNT and CDR2 YYREEE (reference sequence).

This CDR3 reads CASIPGVGSSYNEQFF. The DNA for the CDR3 is TGTGCCAGCATCCCGGGGGTCGGGAGCTCCTACAATGAGCAGTTCTTC. The chain couples TRBV28 to TRBJ2-1, with D possibly matching TRBD2 (6 bases). Germline CDR1 and CDR2: MDHEN and SYDVKM. This CDR3 comprises 16 residues. Trimming pared 7 bases from V and 0 bases from J, leaving 16 bases between. Using reference TRBV28 and TRBJ2-1 for the parts outside the CDR3, the full variable domain is DVKVTQSSRYLVKRTGEKVFLECVQDMDHENMFWYRQDPGLGLRLIYFSYDVKMKEKGDIPEGYSVSREKKERFSLILESASTNQTSMYLCASIPGVGSSYNEQFFGPGTRLTVL.

This clone appeared a few times. CDR3 DNA sequence: TGCGCCAGCAGCTTGGACAACCCGGGGAATTCACCCCTCCACTTT. Translating gives CASSLDNPGNSPLHF. The gene calls are TRBV5-1 and TRBJ1-6, with D unclear. V was clipped by 0 bases and J by 7 bases, with 11 bases between them. The CDR3 has 15 residues. The germline CDR1 and CDR2 sequences are SGHRS and YFSETQ.

The genes are TRBV5-4 and TRBJ2-2; TRBD2 is a possible D gene (5 bases). The germline CDR1 and CDR2 sequences are SGHNT and YYREEE (reference sequence). This CDR3 has 14 amino acids. The germline V and J ends were trimmed by 6 bases and 0 bases, with 9 bases remaining between them. The CDR3 loop is CASNPGSNTGELFF. As DNA, the CDR3 is TGTGCCAGCAACCCGGGGTCGAACACCGGGGAGCTGTTTTTT.